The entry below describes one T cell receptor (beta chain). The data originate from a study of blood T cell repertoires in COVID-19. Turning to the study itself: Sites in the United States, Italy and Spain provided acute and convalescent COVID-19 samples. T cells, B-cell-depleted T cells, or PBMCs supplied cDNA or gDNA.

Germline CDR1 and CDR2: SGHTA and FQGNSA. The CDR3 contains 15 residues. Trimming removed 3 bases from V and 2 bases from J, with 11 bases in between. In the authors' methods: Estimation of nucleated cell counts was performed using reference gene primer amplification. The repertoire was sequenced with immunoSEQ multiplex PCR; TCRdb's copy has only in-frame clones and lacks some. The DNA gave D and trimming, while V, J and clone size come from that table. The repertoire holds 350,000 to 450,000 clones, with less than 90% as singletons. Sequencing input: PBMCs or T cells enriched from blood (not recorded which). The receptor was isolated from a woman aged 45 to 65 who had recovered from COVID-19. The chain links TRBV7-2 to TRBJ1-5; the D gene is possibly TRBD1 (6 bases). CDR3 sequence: CASSLGRGGNQPQHF. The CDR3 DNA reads TGTGCCAGCAGCTTGGGCAGGGGTGGCAATCAGCCCCAGCATTTT.